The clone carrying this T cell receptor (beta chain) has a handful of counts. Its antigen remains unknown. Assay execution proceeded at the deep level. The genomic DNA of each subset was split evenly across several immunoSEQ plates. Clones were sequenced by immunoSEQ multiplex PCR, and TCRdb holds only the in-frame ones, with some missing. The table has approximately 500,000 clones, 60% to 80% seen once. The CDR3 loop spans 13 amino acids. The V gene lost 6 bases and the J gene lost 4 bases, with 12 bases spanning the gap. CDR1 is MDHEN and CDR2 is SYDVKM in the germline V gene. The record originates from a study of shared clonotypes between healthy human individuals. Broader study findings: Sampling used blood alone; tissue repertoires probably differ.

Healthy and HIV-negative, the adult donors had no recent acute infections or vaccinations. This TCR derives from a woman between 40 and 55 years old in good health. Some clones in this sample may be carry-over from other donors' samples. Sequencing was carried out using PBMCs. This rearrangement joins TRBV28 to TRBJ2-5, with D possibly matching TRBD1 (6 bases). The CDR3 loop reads CASRSTGIETQYF. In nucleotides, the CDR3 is TGTGCCAGCAGAAGCACAGGGATAGAGACCCAGTACTTC.